The 5 T cell receptor beta chains reported below all come from one sample, sequenced in a study of shared clonotypes between healthy human individuals. CD45RO-negative cells were positively selected for CCR7, leaving out terminally differentiated effector memory CD45RA+ cells. Assay: immunoSEQ multiplex PCR; the TCRdb copy retains only in-frame clones and omits some. The data show approximately 810,000 clones, with 80% to 95% seen just once and 20% to 30% held by the top ten. Sequenced sample: naive CD8+ T cells sorted from blood. These receptors were obtained from a young man in good health.

The chain recombines TRBV28 with TRBJ2-7; 9 positions agree with TRBD1. V lost 6 bases, J lost 6 bases, and 12 bases stayed unmatched. CDR3 length: 15 amino acids. The germline V gene has CDR1 MDHEN and CDR2 SYDVKM. CDR3 in amino acids: CASRPTGGAWSEQYF. DNA of the CDR3: TGTGCCAGCAGGCCTACAGGGGGCGCATGGTCCGAGCAGTACTTC.

The chain recombines TRBV5-4 with TRBJ2-7; 8 bases are shared with TRBD1. From germline, CDR1 is SGHNT and CDR2 YYREEE (reference sequence). The CDR3 consists of 15 residues. V trimming: 4 bases; J trimming: 0 bases; junction bases outside the gene matches: 6. CDR3 amino acids: CASSQGQGSSYEQYF. CDR3 bases: TGTGCCAGCAGCCAAGGACAGGGTTCCTCCTACGAGCAGTACTTC.

This chain connects TRBV30 to TRBJ2-7; D unclear. Germline V gives CDR1 GTSNPN, CDR2 SVGIG (reference sequence). This CDR3 spans 12 amino acids. V lost 4 bases, J lost 3 bases, and 10 bases lay in between. The CDR3, as DNA: TGTGCCTGGACCTCAGGAAGCTACGAGCAGTACTTC. Translated, it gives CAWTSGSYEQYF.

This chain joins TRBV27 and TRBJ2-1; D unclear. The CDR3 runs to 14 residues. The germline V gene has CDR1 MNHEY and CDR2 SMNVEV (reference sequence). Trimming took off 5 bases at V and 8 bases at J, with 16 bases between the two ends. This chain's CDR3 is CASSPLGPFDEQFF. Written as DNA, the CDR3 is TGTGCCAGCAGTCCCCTCGGACCGTTTGATGAGCAGTTCTTC.

The DNA of the CDR3 is TGTGCCAGCAGTTTCAATGAAAAACTGTTTTTT. It is translated as CASSFNEKLFF. The chain combines TRBV28 with TRBJ1-4; D not certain. CDR1 is MDHEN and CDR2 is SYDVKM in the germline V gene. V lost 3 bases and J lost 5, with 1 base in between. The length of the CDR3 is 11 residues.